This paragraph reports one T cell receptor beta chain. The V end was cut by 5 bases, the J end by 4 bases, with 9 bases between. CDR1 and CDR2 from the germline V gene are SGHTA and FQGNSA. The CDR3 runs 13 residues. The sample is drawn from a study of shared clonotypes between healthy human individuals. About the study: For every donor, three CD4 naive, three CD4 memory, two CD8 naive and one CD8 memory plates were used.

A deep-level run was used for the assay. TCRdb's copy holds only in-frame clones and misses some; the assay was immunoSEQ multiplex PCR. The sample consists of about 2.4 million clones, 93% of them appearing once. The chain uses TRBV7-2 and TRBJ2-1; D might be TRBD2 (5 bases). Specimen: naive CD4+ T cells from PBMCs. This sample's subset: CD45RA+ positively selected. This clonotype originated in a man aged 18 to 30 in good health. Some clones in this sample may be carry-over from other donors' samples. The CDR3 reads CASSPDFYNEQFF. The CDR3 DNA reads as TGTGCCAGCAGCCCGGACTTTTACAATGAGCAGTTCTTC.